The rows below give T cell receptor beta chains drawn from one sample of a study of blood T cells in healthy people across ages. TCRdb itself ran the 5' RACE reads through MiXCR, one entry per CDR3 protein. The sample has about 1.4 million distinct CDR3 sequences, almost 60% seen once. The sample was blood. The source of these receptors is a man aged 18 to 29 in good health. Both conserved end residues are part of each CDR3. The order of the fields is CDR3 length, D gene, clone size, V gene, J gene, CDR3 protein, CDR3 DNA. The D gene is left open where the match is weak. Not all rows give a size; the values are once, few, many and, for expanded clones, a class.

15	-	-	TRBV12-3/TRBV12-4	TRBJ2-2	CASSLQVPATGELFF	TGTGCCAGCAGTTTACAGGTCCCGGCGACCGGGGAGCTGTTTTTT
14	TRBD2	-	TRBV20-1	TRBJ2-4	CSVRLAGVNGIQYF	TGCAGTGTTAGACTAGCGGGAGTTAACGGCATTCAGTACTTC
15	TRBD1	-	TRBV6-6	TRBJ1-2	CASSARTGDGYGYTF	TGTGCCAGCAGTGCGCGGACAGGGGATGGTTATGGCTACACCTTC
15	TRBD1	many	TRBV12-3/TRBV12-4	TRBJ2-7	CASSVTGTGSYEQYF	TGTGCCAGCAGTGTGACCGGGACAGGGAGCTACGAGCAGTACTTC
20	-	-	TRBV7-9	TRBJ2-3	CASRPRPLFREVTSTDTQYF	TGTGCCAGCAGACCTCGACCGTTGTTTAGGGAAGTTACTAGCACAGATACGCAGTATTTT
14	-	-	TRBV12-3/TRBV12-4	TRBJ1-2	CASSHTGRLGGYTF	TGTGCCAGCAGTCATACAGGCAGGCTGGGGGGCTACACCTTC
17	-	-	TRBV4-2	TRBJ1-2	CASSQEQATEANYGYTF	TGTGCCAGCAGCCAAGAGCAGGCCACAGAGGCTAACTATGGCTACACCTTC
16	-	-	TRBV7-9	TRBJ2-1	CASSPPAVAYGSEQFF	TGTGCCAGCAGCCCCCCGGCTGTAGCCTACGGGAGTGAGCAGTTCTTC
11	TRBD1	few	TRBV29-1	TRBJ1-2	CSVVAGGGYTF	TGCAGCGTTGTTGCAGGGGGTGGCTACACCTTC
17	TRBD1	-	TRBV4-1	TRBJ2-2	CASSQPRDRGNTGELFF	TGCGCCAGCAGCCAACCCAGGGACAGGGGAAACACCGGGGAGCTGTTTTTT
13	-	few	TRBV5-5	TRBJ2-1	CASSLGEKLEQFF	TGTGCCAGCAGCTTGGGGGAAAAACTTGAGCAGTTCTTC
11	-	-	TRBV20-1	TRBJ2-7	CSARDADEQYF	TGCAGTGCTAGAGATGCGGACGAGCAGTACTTC
13	TRBD2	once	TRBV5-1	TRBJ2-1	CARSLDRAGNQFF	TGCGCCAGAAGCTTGGATCGAGCGGGAAACCAGTTCTTC
13	TRBD1	few	TRBV12-3/TRBV12-4	TRBJ1-6	CASSLDRDSPLHF	TGTGCCAGCAGCCTCGACAGGGATTCACCCCTCCACTTT
16	-	-	TRBV4-3	TRBJ1-2	CASSQDKNRIGYGYTF	TGCGCCAGCAGCCAAGATAAGAACCGCATCGGGTATGGCTACACCTTC
14	-	few	TRBV9	TRBJ2-2	CASSDGPNTGELFF	TGTGCCAGCAGCGACGGCCCGAACACCGGGGAGCTGTTTTTT
14	TRBD1	-	TRBV18	TRBJ2-2	CASSRDRDVGELFF	TGTGCCAGCTCACGGGACAGGGATGTCGGGGAGCTGTTTTTT
14	-	few	TRBV29-1	TRBJ1-2	CSVEGVQGNYGYTF	TGCAGCGTTGAAGGGGTACAGGGAAACTATGGCTACACCTTC
17	TRBD2	-	TRBV20-1	TRBJ2-1	CSANRGQAGYYYNEQFF	TGCAGTGCCAACAGAGGGCAAGCGGGGTATTACTACAATGAGCAGTTCTTC
12	-	-	TRBV21-1	TRBJ2-1	CASIRVSDEQFF	TGTGCCAGCATACGTGTCTCTGATGAGCAGTTCTTC
15	-	-	TRBV27	TRBJ1-2	CASSLQARLPYGYTF	TGTGCCAGCAGTTTGCAGGCCCGCCTGCCTTATGGCTACACCTTC
14	-	-	TRBV10-3	TRBJ1-2	CAITKQGPDYGYTF	TGTGCCATCACCAAACAGGGTCCGGACTATGGCTACACCTTC
14	TRBD2	-	TRBV12-3/TRBV12-4	TRBJ2-7	CASSIRDGGGEQYF	TGTGCCAGCAGTATCAGGGACGGGGGGGGTGAGCAGTACTTC
12	-	-	TRBV20-1	TRBJ2-5	CSAPTGQETQYF	TGCAGTGCTCCCACAGGGCAAGAGACCCAGTACTTC
16	-	-	TRBV12-3/TRBV12-4	TRBJ2-1	CASSLVGRGPYNEQFF	TGTGCCAGCAGTTTAGTAGGGAGGGGGCCCTACAATGAGCAGTTCTTC
14	TRBD1	-	TRBV7-2	TRBJ2-5	CASSSTGARETQYF	TGTGCCAGCAGCTCCACAGGGGCTCGGGAGACCCAGTACTTC
10	-	-	TRBV29-1	TRBJ2-1	CSVRDNEQFF	TGCAGCGTTCGGGACAATGAGCAGTTCTTC
17	TRBD2	-	TRBV7-9	TRBJ2-5	CASRAGLAGSYQETQYF	TGTGCCAGCAGAGCCGGACTAGCGGGATCGTACCAAGAGACCCAGTACTTC
16	-	-	TRBV7-2	TRBJ1-6	CASSFLAGEGNSPLHF	TGTGCCAGCAGCTTTTTAGCAGGGGAGGGTAATTCACCCCTCCACTTT
15	-	-	TRBV7-2	TRBJ2-7	CASSLGGGIGYEQYF	TGTGCCAGCAGCTTAGGGGGCGGGATAGGCTACGAGCAGTACTTC
12	-	-	TRBV28	TRBJ1-4	CASNGSNEKLFF	TGTGCCAGCAATGGGAGTAATGAAAAACTGTTTTTT
15	TRBD1	few	TRBV4-1	TRBJ2-7	CASSQETGGGYEQYF	TGTGCCAGCAGCCAAGAGACAGGGGGAGGCTACGAGCAGTACTTC
14	-	-	TRBV5-6	TRBJ2-5	CASSLDVFQETQYF	TGTGCCAGCAGCTTGGACGTGTTTCAAGAGACCCAGTACTTC
15	-	few	TRBV4-3	TRBJ1-2	CASSQDGSTDYGYTF	TGCGCCAGCAGCCAAGACGGTTCGACGGATTATGGCTACACCTTC
16	TRBD2	-	TRBV27	TRBJ2-7	CASSLVLAGVNNEQYF	TGTGCCAGCAGTTTGGTACTAGCGGGGGTAAACAATGAGCAGTACTTC
15	-	-	TRBV11-1	TRBJ2-3	CASSLVRESTDTQYF	TGTGCCAGCAGCTTAGTCCGGGAAAGCACAGATACGCAGTATTTT
15	-	few	TRBV7-2	TRBJ1-2	CASSLNLGLIYGYTF	TGTGCCAGCAGCTTAAATCTGGGCCTCATCTATGGCTACACCTTC
11	-	few	TRBV28	TRBJ2-4	CASSSDHIQYF	TGTGCCAGCAGTAGCGACCACATTCAGTACTTC
13	-	-	TRBV5-1	TRBJ1-2	CASSLEGTSGYTF	TGCGCCAGCAGCTTGGAGGGGACTAGTGGCTACACCTTC
15	TRBD2	-	TRBV20-1	TRBJ2-5	CSASSEREGLETQYF	TGCAGTGCTTCTAGTGAGCGGGAGGGTCTAGAGACCCAGTACTTC
15	-	-	TRBV7-9	TRBJ2-1	CASSDSGGPYNEQFF	TGTGCCAGCAGCGACTCTGGGGGGCCCTACAATGAGCAGTTCTTC
12	TRBD2	few	TRBV4-1	TRBJ2-7	CASSPEGLSRYF	TGCGCCAGCAGCCCAGAGGGACTATCACGGTACTTC
16	TRBD1	few	TRBV4-1	TRBJ2-1	CASSQAGTGGPNEQFF	TGCGCCAGCAGCCAAGCCGGGACAGGGGGACCCAATGAGCAGTTCTTC
15	-	-	TRBV6-5	TRBJ2-1	CASSYTRTGGNEQFF	TGTGCCAGCAGTTACACACGGACGGGTGGCAATGAGCAGTTCTTC
13	-	few	TRBV28	TRBJ2-7	CASVNRAPYEQYF	TGTGCCAGCGTAAACAGGGCCCCGTACGAGCAGTACTTC
15	-	-	TRBV6-1	TRBJ2-5	CASSAAYGSAETQYF	TGTGCCAGCAGCGCCGCGTACGGATCGGCGGAGACCCAGTACTTC